The rows below give T cell receptor beta chains drawn from one sample of a study of T cell responses to AZD1222 COVID-19 vaccine. TCRdb's copy holds only in-frame clones and misses some; the assay was immunoSEQ multiplex PCR. The sample yields over 100,000 clones, approximately 91% seen once. Source: peripheral blood, taken on day 0 of MenACWY control vaccination. The receptors were gathered from an adult in good health. CDR3s include the opening cysteine and the closing phenylalanine or tryptophan. D genes are given only for firm matches. Some rows have no size entry. The others give once, few or many, or a class for an expanded clone.

cdr3_nt	cdr3_aa	d_call	v_call	j_call	clone_size
TGTGCCAGCAGCCCCTTCGCTGGCGCTGCCCCCTATGGCTACACCTTC	CASSPFAGAAPYGYTF	NA	TRBV11-2	TRBJ1-2	once
TGTGCCACCAGTGGGGAGTTTACGGATGGCTACACCTTC	CATSGEFTDGYTF	NA	TRBV24-1	TRBJ1-2	NA
TGCAGCGTTGAGGGGGCCTCCGGGGGAAACTACGAGCAGTACTTC	CSVEGASGGNYEQYF	NA	TRBV29-1	TRBJ2-7	NA
TGCGCCAGCAGCCAAGTCGGCAACGGGGGAGGCCCTAATGAAAAACTGTTTTTT	CASSQVGNGGGPNEKLFF	NA	TRBV4-1	TRBJ1-4	NA
TGTGCCAGCAGCCCCCCCCCGGGACACCCGAACACTGAAGCTTTCTTT	CASSPPPGHPNTEAFF	NA	TRBV11-2	TRBJ1-1	NA
TGTGCCAGCATTTTAAGGGATACGCAGTATTTT	CASILRDTQYF	NA	TRBV28	TRBJ2-3	NA
TGTGCCAGCAGCCCGATCGGGGGGTTCAATGAGCAGTTCTTC	CASSPIGGFNEQFF	TRBD2	TRBV7-2	TRBJ2-1	NA
TGTGCCAGCAGCTCCCGTGTGGGACTAACTAACAATGAGCAGTTCTTC	CASSSRVGLTNNEQFF	TRBD2	TRBV11-1	TRBJ2-1	NA
TGTGCCAGCAGTTCGGCCAGGGGAGAGACCCAGTACTTC	CASSSARGETQYF	NA	TRBV6-6	TRBJ2-5	NA
TGTGCCAGAAGGCCGGGACTCCCCTACAATGAGCAGTTCTTC	CARRPGLPYNEQFF	NA	TRBV5-3	TRBJ2-1	NA
TGTGCCAGCGGGGAGAGCTCCTACGAGCAGTACTTC	CASGESSYEQYF	NA	TRBV28	TRBJ2-7	few
TGTGCCAGCAGACTAATGGGGGGCACGGGAAACACCATATATTTT	CASRLMGGTGNTIYF	NA	TRBV7-2	TRBJ1-3	NA
TGTGCCAGCAGCTTGGGACAGATCTACGAGCAGTACTTC	CASSLGQIYEQYF	TRBD1	TRBV6-5	TRBJ2-7	NA
TGTGCCAGCAGTTCATTGGGGGCAAAGACGGGTGAGCAGTTCTTC	CASSSLGAKTGEQFF	NA	TRBV28	TRBJ2-1	NA
TGTGCCAGCAGCTTAAGAGCGGGGGAGGCAGAGACCCAGTACTTC	CASSLRAGEAETQYF	TRBD2	TRBV13	TRBJ2-5	NA
TGTGCCTGGAGTGTGAGTAGGGTGGTCAATCAGCCCCAGCATTTT	CAWSVSRVVNQPQHF	NA	TRBV30	TRBJ1-5	NA
TGTGCCAGTAGTATCGAACCGGCCCCCCAGCATTTT	CASSIEPAPQHF	NA	TRBV19	TRBJ1-5	NA
TGTGCCAGCAGCGCGCGCCTGGGACAGGGCACAGATACGCAGTATTTT	CASSARLGQGTDTQYF	TRBD1	TRBV11-2	TRBJ2-3	NA
TGTGCCAGCAGTGAAGACATTGGTGGTGGGAATACGCAGTATTTT	CASSEDIGGGNTQYF	NA	TRBV2	TRBJ2-3	NA
TGCGCCAGCAGCAAGACAGGGGGCGCGGGCAATCAGCCCCAGCATTTT	CASSKTGGAGNQPQHF	TRBD1	TRBV5-1	TRBJ1-5	NA
TGCAGTGCGTCGGACGCTCCGCCGCAGTTCTTC	CSASDAPPQFF	NA	TRBV20-1	TRBJ2-1	NA
TGTGCCAGCAGCGCCCAGCCGACGGGCACCGGGGAGCTGTTTTTT	CASSAQPTGTGELFF	NA	TRBV7-7	TRBJ2-2	NA
TGCGCCAGCAGCCAAGAAGGCTACCAAGCCTACAATGAGCAGTTCTTC	CASSQEGYQAYNEQFF	NA	TRBV4-3	TRBJ2-1	NA
TGTGCCAGCAGGCCGGGACAGGGTATAGGACTGTTTTTT	CASRPGQGIGLFF	TRBD1	TRBV28	TRBJ1-4	NA
TGTGCCAGCAGCGTAGAGGCAGGGAGTGCCTCTGAAGCTTTCTTT	CASSVEAGSASEAFF	NA	TRBV9	TRBJ1-1	few
TGTGCCAGCAGTGACTCTAGTGTTGGGGCCAACGTCCTGACTTTC	CASSDSSVGANVLTF	NA	TRBV6-4	TRBJ2-6	NA
TGCGCCAGCAGCCAACCCTCCGGAGCCCCCTACGAGCAGTACTTC	CASSQPSGAPYEQYF	NA	TRBV4-1	TRBJ2-7	NA
TGTGCCAGCTCACCACGCGGGGAAAATGAGCAGTTCTTC	CASSPRGENEQFF	NA	TRBV18	TRBJ2-1	NA
TGTGCCAGCAGCGCCCAGGGACGCAGCTCACCCCTCCACTTT	CASSAQGRSSPLHF	NA	TRBV7-3	TRBJ1-6	NA
TGTGCCAGCAGTTTAGTTCCTAGCGGGGGGCCTTTGAACACCGGGGAGCTGTTTTTT	CASSLVPSGGPLNTGELFF	TRBD2	TRBV28	TRBJ2-2	once
TGCGCCAGCAGCCCTTCGGGGGGGTCAAATCAGCCCCAGCATTTT	CASSPSGGSNQPQHF	NA	TRBV5-1	TRBJ1-5	NA
TGTGCCAGCAGCTTAGCTAGGTACAATGAGCAGTTCTTC	CASSLARYNEQFF	NA	TRBV7-2	TRBJ2-1	once
TGTGCCAGCAGTGAAGGAGGGACAGGGAACACTGAAGCTTTCTTT	CASSEGGTGNTEAFF	TRBD1	TRBV25-1	TRBJ1-1	NA
TGTGCCAGCAGCTTGTCGGGCCGAGGAAGCTCCTACGAGCAGTACTTC	CASSLSGRGSSYEQYF	NA	TRBV5-5	TRBJ2-7	few
TGTGCCAGCAGTTTAGACCAGGTCCAAAACATTCAGTACTTC	CASSLDQVQNIQYF	NA	TRBV28	TRBJ2-4	NA
TGTGCCAGCAGCTTGGCGTTCGGGACAGGGGAGCAGTACTTC	CASSLAFGTGEQYF	TRBD1	TRBV5-4	TRBJ2-7	NA
TGTGCCAGCAGTGAATTTACAGGGGATGGGTATGGCTACACCTTC	CASSEFTGDGYGYTF	TRBD1	TRBV2	TRBJ1-2	NA
TGCGCCAGCAGTGAGTATTTAGACAGGAACACTGAAGCTTTCTTT	CASSEYLDRNTEAFF	NA	TRBV10-2	TRBJ1-1	NA
TGTGCCAGCAGCTTAGTTTTGAGCCATCCGGGCTACACCTTC	CASSLVLSHPGYTF	NA	TRBV7-8	TRBJ1-2	NA
TGCAGTGCTAGTTGGGGCTATGGCTACACCTTC	CSASWGYGYTF	NA	TRBV20-1	TRBJ1-2	NA
TGTGCCAGCAGTTTATTCGGTGTAGCGGGGCCCAAAGGTACGCAGTATTTT	CASSLFGVAGPKGTQYF	TRBD2	TRBV28	TRBJ2-3	NA
TGTGCCTCCCTGGCGGGCAATCAGCCCCAGCATTTT	CASLAGNQPQHF	NA	TRBV6-5	TRBJ1-5	NA
TGTGCCAGCAGCCCCCCCCAGAGAAGCGGGGGTTACGAGCAGTACTTC	CASSPPQRSGGYEQYF	TRBD2	TRBV7-2	TRBJ2-7	NA
TGTGCCAGCAGTTTAACCCAAAGGGGATCGGACGAGCAGTACTTC	CASSLTQRGSDEQYF	NA	TRBV28	TRBJ2-7	NA
TGTGCCACACTCATTCCGGACCGTTACGGGAGGGAGCAGTACTTC	CATLIPDRYGREQYF	TRBD2	TRBV28	TRBJ2-7	NA